This T cell receptor (beta chain) originates from a study of blood T cell repertoires in COVID-19. Individuals drawn from about two dozen US areas were about 18 to 89 years old. Participants had their cohort set by participant-reported clinical history. It was within 2 weeks before study entry that exposed participants met a COVID-19 case. This clone was seen just once. V dropped 4 bases and J dropped 7 bases, with 17 bases sitting between them. The CDR3 has 14 residues. The germline V gene encodes CDR1 SGDLS and CDR2 YYNGEE. Some clones are missing from TCRdb's copy, which holds only in-frame ones; the method was immunoSEQ multiplex PCR. The sample records 240,000 or so clones, 90% being singletons.

The TCR sequence derives from a man aged 50 or older who had been exposed to COVID-19. The chain employs TRBV9 and TRBJ1-1; the D gene is possibly TRBD1 (5 bases). The sample comprised PBMCs or T cells enriched from blood (not recorded which). CDR3 loop: CASSTSGTAGEAFF. DNA for the CDR3: TGTGCCAGCAGCACGAGCGGGACCGCGGGTGAAGCTTTCTTT.